This T cell receptor beta chain was sequenced during a study of cytomegalovirus exposure and HLA in healthy donors (dated by TCRdb to 2017 to 2019). As for the study more broadly: A later analysis indicated that the 100 to 150 validation repertoires were generated on the platform also employed for the 700 or so repertoires of the first cohort. The study aimed to test whether signatures of past pathogen exposure could be identified by cataloging public T cell receptors. To predict cytomegalovirus infection status, the study brought together high-throughput TCR immunosequencing, statistical association of individual TCRs with disease status, and machine learning. Besides the first cohort of roughly 660 subjects, a separate validation cohort made up of 120 different subjects was used. General findings and caveats noted by the study authors: Three of the identified cytomegalovirus-associated TCR beta chains were confirmed in vitro to be specific for cytomegalovirus antigens. In a later analysis, TCRs clustered in the first cohort were found to also tend to co-occur in the approximately 120 validation repertoires, with approximately 95% of cluster scores above 0. The classifier was reported to diagnose cytomegalovirus status with high specificity and sensitivity in both the original and validation cohorts. A total of some 180 TCR beta chains were listed by the study as associated with cytomegalovirus. Across donors, most TCR sequences were observed very rarely, whereas some public TCRs were present in many individuals. The validation cohort had no HLA typing available for a later analysis, so co-occurrence within that cohort was assessed over all 130 or so repertoires. According to the authors, the approach could potentially be generalized to other disease states and immunological phenotypes.

Worth noting for this clone: It has no known antigen specificity. No much larger clone exists at a distance of one base, and base qualities are not known.

There are 18 amino acids in the CDR3, from cysteine to phenylalanine inclusive. Only the CDR3 portion is preserved as DNA: 54 bases, with reading frame beginning at the first base. CDR1 and CDR2, per the germline V gene (reference sequence), are SEHNR and FQNEAQ. Here V drops 4 bases and J drops 0 bases, and the junction holds 8 bases not matched to any gene. The donors were included in the validation cohort of over a hundred subjects, a group kept apart from the approximately 700-subject first cohort. The library was prepared using the immunoSEQ multiplex PCR assay. Regarding the original processing steps: To diagnose cytomegalovirus status from the catalog of TCR beta chain sequences, a statistical classification framework was built. TCRdb re-hosts the immuneACCESS table, in-frame sequences only. Its copies lack some clones; in the studies checked, an unresolved V gene accounts for under half of them, and the cause for the rest is not known. From that table come the V and J calls and clone size; the DNA was used to work out D and trimming. Within this sample are more than 130,000 clones, with about 91% of them counted one time only. The ten largest clones take up approximately 8.5% of the sample.

Specimen: PBMCs. The rearrangement combines TRBV7-9 with TRBJ2-6; 8 middle bases align to TRBD1. The source of this sequence is a woman aged 18-29 years in good health and CMV-seropositive. The CDR3 is CASSSGQGRLSGANVLTF. The nucleotide sequence reads TGTGCCAGCAGCTCCGGACAGGGCCGCCTCTCTGGGGCCAACGTCCTGACTTTC.